Listed here are 23 T cell receptor beta chains from one sample, sequenced in a study of cytomegalovirus exposure and HLA in healthy donors. This PCR relied on a set of 60 Vbeta primers and 13 Jbeta primers. The assay was immunoSEQ multiplex PCR, and TCRdb's table has in-frame clones only and misses some. The data contain 120,000 to 150,000 clones, approximately 80% of them seen just once; the ten biggest clones take up about 5%. The sequenced sample consisted of PBMCs. All receptors come from a male donor in good health and CMV-seronegative.

The chain is built from TRBV15 and TRBJ2-7; the match to TRBD1 covers 10 bases. The CDR3 is made up of 14 amino acids. The V gene's germline CDR1 is LNHNV and CDR2 YYDKDF (reference sequence). The J segment lost 6 bases and the V segment lost 3 bases, leaving 5 bases of the junction unmatched. CDR3 sequence: CATSRGQGLFEQYF. In DNA, the CDR3 is TGTGCCACCAGCAGGGGACAGGGGTTGTTCGAGCAGTACTTC.

This clone was observed a few times. The chain recombines TRBV4-1 with TRBJ2-7, with D perhaps matching TRBD1 (7 bases). V gave up 4 bases and J gave up 7 bases, with 17 bases separating them. CDR1 and CDR2 (germline): MGHRA, YSYEKL. The CDR3 totals 14 residues. As DNA, the CDR3 is TGCGCCAGCAGCCCCGGCATACAGGGGAGGGAGCAGTACTTC. This sequence encodes CASSPGIQGREQYF.

The rearrangement joins TRBV2 to TRBJ1-3, with D possibly TRBD1 on 5 matching bases. The CDR3 is 14 residues long. Germline values: CDR1 SNHLY, CDR2 FYNNEI. V gave up 8 bases and J gave up 0 bases, with 11 bases separating them. The CDR3 coding sequence is TGTGCCAGCTCCCAGGGAAGCTCTGGAAACACCATATATTTT. It yields the protein CASSQGSSGNTIYF.

The V gene is TRBV9, the J gene TRBJ1-1; tentatively, D is TRBD1 (5 bases). There are 15 residues in the CDR3. Germline CDR1 and CDR2: SGDLS and YYNGEE. V lost 0 bases and J 1 base, leaving 10 bases between the germline ends. CDR3 nucleotides: TGTGCCAGCAGCGTAGTAACAGGAACGAACACTGAAGCTTTCTTT. Translating gives CASSVVTGTNTEAFF.

This chain connects TRBV6-5 to TRBJ2-1, with a tentative D call TRBD2 (6 bases). Germline V gives CDR1 MNHEY, CDR2 SVGAGI. V lost 5 bases, J lost 6 bases, and 14 bases lay in between. CDR3 length equals 14 residues. The CDR3 coding sequence is TGTGCCAGCAGTGAAGATACTAGCAGCAATGAGCAGTTCTTC. Translating it yields CASSEDTSSNEQFF.

The chain recombines TRBV4-3 with TRBJ1-1; 7 bases line up with TRBD1. V gave up 5 bases and J gave up 4 bases; unmatched junction bases: 4. The CDR3 covers 13 residues. Germline V gene data show CDR1 as LGHNA and CDR2 as YSLEER. The CDR3 region is CASSTQGGTEAFF. The CDR3 DNA reads as TGCGCCAGCAGCACCCAGGGGGGCACTGAAGCTTTCTTT.

The genes are TRBV29-1 and TRBJ2-5; TRBD2 might be the D (5 bases). There are 13 residues in the CDR3. Germline V gives CDR1 SQVTM, CDR2 ANQGSEA. V shed 4 bases and J shed 1 base, with 10 bases lying between them. The DNA of the CDR3 is TGCAGCGTTGTTTTACGGGGCCAAGAGACCCAGTACTTC. This gives the protein CSVVLRGQETQYF.

The V and J genes are TRBV10-3 and TRBJ2-7, with D tentatively TRBD2 (6 bases). Looked up from germline, CDR1 is ENHRY and CDR2 is SYGVKD. The length of the CDR3 is 14 residues. Trimming shortened V by 2 bases and J by 2 bases, and 10 bases separated the two germline ends. This chain's CDR3 is CAISEGGWTYEQYF. The CDR3 coding sequence is TGTGCCATCAGTGAGGGGGGGTGGACCTACGAGCAGTACTTC.

This clone was detected only once. The chain is built from TRBV7-9 and TRBJ1-2, with D uncertain. The CDR3 has 12 residues. From germline, CDR1 is SEHNR and CDR2 FQNEAQ (reference sequence). V lost 5 bases and J lost 6, with 10 bases in between. The CDR3 loop is CASSPPRNGYTF. In DNA form, the CDR3 reads TGTGCCAGCAGCCCCCCCCGTAATGGCTACACCTTC.

This chain joins TRBV2 and TRBJ1-2, with a possible D match to TRBD1 (6 bases). Trimming removed 1 base from V and 10 bases from J, with 13 bases in between. Looked up from germline, CDR1 is SNHLY and CDR2 is FYNNEI. CDR3 length equals 13 residues. The CDR3 region has the DNA TGTGCCAGCAGTGAAGGTCAGGGGATGGACTACACCTTC. This translates into CASSEGQGMDYTF. Full variable domain (missing parts from reference TRBV2 and TRBJ1-2): EPEVTQTPSHQVTQMGQEVILRCVPISNHLYFYWYRQILGQKVEFLVSFYNNEISEKSEIFDDQFSVERPDGSNFTLKIRSTKLEDSAMYFCASSEGQGMDYTFGSGTRLTVV.

The chain has TRBV28 and TRBJ1-3; D is possibly TRBD1 (5 bases). The CDR3 consists of 14 residues. Trimming stripped 2 bases from V and 4 bases from J, with 9 bases between. Germline V gives CDR1 MDHEN, CDR2 SYDVKM. The CDR3 region is CASSLQGGGNTIYF. The CDR3 nucleotides are TGTGCCAGCAGTTTACAGGGAGGGGGAAACACCATATATTTT.

The V gene is TRBV2, the J gene TRBJ2-7; tentative D call: TRBD1 (6 bases). Germline V gene data show CDR1 as SNHLY and CDR2 as FYNNEI. CDR3 length: 13 amino acids. V dropped 8 bases and J dropped 4 bases, with 15 bases sitting between them. CDR3 coding DNA: TGTGCCAGCTTGGGACAAAGAACGTACGAGCAGTACTTC. This codes for CASLGQRTYEQYF.

This clone was detected a few times. CDR3 nucleotides: TGTGCCAGCAGCCAAGAGGACAGGAGAGGCGAACAGCCCCAGCATTTT. Its translation is CASSQEDRRGEQPQHF. This chain links TRBV4-2 with TRBJ1-5; TRBD1 matches at 7 bases. The CDR3 loop spans 16 amino acids. The V and J ends lost 0 bases and 7 bases, in that order; junction bases with no gene match: 9. Looked up from germline, CDR1 is LGHNA and CDR2 is YNFKEQ.

The rearrangement links TRBV7-2 to TRBJ2-5; TRBD2 aligns across 8 bases. J lost 1 base, V lost 6 bases, and 7 bases had no gene match. CDR3 size: 15 residues. CDR1 is SGHTA, CDR2 FQGNSA, per germline. The CDR3 spells CASSSWGTSQETQYF. CDR3 nucleotides: TGTGCCAGCAGTTCCTGGGGGACTAGCCAAGAGACCCAGTACTTC.

This clone showed up just a few times. The chain has TRBV9 and TRBJ2-3; 9 bases align to TRBD2. The germline CDR1 and CDR2 sequences are SGDLS and YYNGEE. This CDR3 has 14 residues. The J segment lost 4 bases and the V segment lost 2 bases, leaving 2 bases of the junction unmatched. CDR3: CASSVVAGADTQYF. The DNA of the CDR3 is TGTGCCAGCAGCGTGGTAGCGGGGGCAGATACGCAGTATTTT.

The chain has TRBV7-2 and TRBJ2-1, with D possibly TRBD2 on 5 matching bases. V lost 5 bases and J lost 5, with 16 bases in between. CDR3 length equals 15 residues. CDR1 and CDR2 from the germline V gene are SGHTA and FQGNSA. The CDR3 is CASSLTRAGNNEQFF. DNA of the CDR3: TGTGCCAGCAGCCTAACTAGGGCGGGCAACAATGAGCAGTTCTTC. The full variable domain, its missing parts supplied by reference TRBV7-2 and TRBJ2-1, is GAGVSQSPSNKVTEKGKDVELRCDPISGHTALYWYRQSLGQGLEFLIYFQGNSAPDKSGLPSDRFSAERTGGSVSTLTIQRTQQEDSAVYLCASSLTRAGNNEQFFGPGTRLTVL.

A note on this clone: The junction departs from the called germline gene at one end, perhaps through a read error. V and J are TRBV2 and TRBJ2-2, with unresolved D. Germline CDR1 and CDR2: SNHLY and FYNNEI. The CDR3 is made up of 12 amino acids. The CDR3 bases are TGTGCCACCAGTCCCTTTACCGGGGAGCTGTTTTTT. Amino acid sequence: CATSPFTGELFF.

The CDR3 protein is CASSLWGTSVYGYTF. CDR3 bases: TGTGCCAGCAGTTTATGGGGCACCTCTGTCTATGGCTACACCTTC. The V and J genes are TRBV28 and TRBJ1-2; D remains unclear. This CDR3 spans 15 amino acids. Between the trimmed V and J ends, which lost 0 bases and 4 bases, there was a span of 12 bases. CDR1 MDHEN and CDR2 SYDVKM come from the germline V gene.

The chain employs TRBV5-4 and TRBJ1-1; D call uncertain. In germline, CDR1 is SGHNT, CDR2 YYREEE (reference sequence). The CDR3 totals 13 residues. Trimming shortened V by 2 bases and J by 0 bases, and 5 bases separated the two germline ends. This CDR3 reads CASSLTVNTEAFF. CDR3 bases: TGTGCCAGCAGCTTAACAGTGAACACTGAAGCTTTCTTT. The full variable domain, rest sourced from reference TRBV5-4 and TRBJ1-1, is ETGVTQSPTHLIKTRGQQVTLRCSSQSGHNTVSWYQQALGQGPQFIFQYYREEENGRGNFPPRFSGLQFPNYSSELNVNALELDDSALYLCASSLTVNTEAFFGQGTRLTVV.

The gene calls are TRBV7-9 and TRBJ2-7, with TRBD1 matching 8 bases. The germline V gene encodes CDR1 SEHNR and CDR2 FQNEAQ (reference sequence). The CDR3 is made up of 14 amino acids. The junction had 9 bases not matched to a gene; V was cut back by 5 bases and J by 6 bases. Written as DNA, the CDR3 is TGTGCCAGCAGCACCAAGACAGGGGACTCCGAGCAGTACTTC. It yields the protein CASSTKTGDSEQYF.

This clone appeared once. This chain joins TRBV2 and TRBJ1-6, with TRBD1 as a possible D gene (5 bases). V was cut by 6 bases and J by 6 bases, with 15 bases left in between. Germline assignment: CDR1 SNHLY and CDR2 FYNNEI. The length of the CDR3 is 15 residues. CDR3 region: CASSLLGQGNSPLHF. The CDR3, as DNA: TGTGCCAGCAGCCTATTAGGGCAGGGTAATTCACCCCTCCACTTT.

The chain couples TRBV14 to TRBJ2-1, with D possibly TRBD1 on 6 matching bases. Trimming shortened V by 4 bases and J by 0 bases, and 13 bases separated the two germline ends. The CDR3 covers 16 residues. Germline CDR1 reads SGHDN; CDR2 reads FVKESK. Here the CDR3 DNA reads TGTGCCAGCAGCCCAAAACAGGGCGCCTCCTACAATGAGCAGTTCTTC. Its protein is CASSPKQGASYNEQFF.

This clone showed up just once. This chain uses TRBV28 with TRBJ2-4; D ambiguous. CDR1 MDHEN and CDR2 SYDVKM come from the germline V gene. V was clipped by 7 bases and J by 1 base, with 8 bases between them. CDR3 size: 13 residues. The CDR3 DNA reads as TGTGCCAGCACCCGCGTGGCCAAAAACATTCAGTACTTC. It yields the protein CASTRVAKNIQYF.